Presented here are 4 T cell receptor beta chains from one specimen sequenced in a study of low-dose radiotherapy and immunotherapy resistance in tumors. Time point in this sample: after trial treatment. The treatment was: LDRT plus nivolumab, ipilimumab, low-dose cyclophosphamide and aspirin (RACIN trial). Primers used for first-strand cDNA, a TRAV- and TRBV-specific set, covered both alpha and beta chains. PCR amplification of the TCRs was performed with Phusion for about 20 PCR cycles, and it relied on a constant-region primer together with a V-primer adapter. In TCRdb, the reads were re-called with MiXCR into one record per CDR3 protein. The profile shows tens of thousands of distinct CDR3 sequences, 20% to 25% of them singletons. Sample: PBMCs, taken after low-dose radiotherapy plus immunotherapy. These receptors all come from a female donor with ovarian cancer.

This clonotype was counted at least ten times. The gene calls are TRBV20-1 and TRBJ2-3; 7 bases match TRBD1. The CDR3 sequence is 14 residues long. CDR1 and CDR2 (germline): DFQATT, SNEGSKA (reference sequence). Trimming at V came to 6 bases and at J to 1 base, leaving 7 bases not matched to a gene. This CDR3 reads CSAKTGLGTDTQYF. CDR3 sequence (DNA): TGCAGTGCAAAGACAGGGCTGGGCACAGATACGCAGTATTTT.

This clonotype was seen ten or more times. CDR3 region: CASTITGAYEQFF. The CDR3 nucleotides read TGTGCCAGTACCATAACAGGGGCCTATGAGCAGTTCTTC. V is TRBV19 and J is TRBJ2-1; 7 bases are a match to TRBD1. The germline CDR1 and CDR2 sequences are LNHDA and SQIVND (reference sequence). This CDR3 comprises 13 residues. V shed 7 bases and J 8 bases; nucleotides not matched to a gene: 8.

The V and J genes are TRBV25-1 and TRBJ1-2; no reliable D call. The CDR3 spans 12 residues. CDR1 and CDR2 (germline): MGHDK, SYGVNS. The ends were cut back, 6 bases at V and 4 bases at J, with 9 bases in the middle. The CDR3 spells CASSGSLYGYTF. The DNA for the CDR3 is TGTGCCAGCAGCGGGTCTCTCTATGGCTACACCTTC.

This clonotype was recorded at least ten times. The chain employs TRBV20-1 and TRBJ2-3, with 10 positions matching TRBD2. V was pared by 0 bases and J by 6 bases, with 9 bases of the junction left unmatched. The V gene's germline CDR1 is DFQATT and CDR2 SNEGSKA (reference sequence). The CDR3 has 16 residues. The CDR3 spells CSARDPLAGVVDTQYF. The CDR3 DNA sequence: TGCAGTGCTAGAGATCCCCTAGCGGGAGTGGTCGATACGCAGTATTTT.